These 21 T cell receptor beta chains share one sample of origin, sequenced in a study of beta chain features in type 1 diabetes. Expressed TCRB transcripts got sequenced, as all isolated RNA was reverse transcribed. TCRdb's copy holds only in-frame clones and misses some; the assay was immunoSEQ multiplex PCR. The sample holds some 900,000 clones, 17% seen once. Sequenced: naive CD4+ T cells from blood. These receptor sequences come from a woman younger than 30 in good health.

This sequence joins TRBV6-5 and TRBJ2-1; D not certain. The CDR3 contains 14 residues. The germline V gene has CDR1 MNHEY and CDR2 SVGAGI. Trimming removed 0 bases at V and 7 bases at J, with 10 bases between. As DNA, the CDR3 is TGTGCCAGCAGTTACTCGATGGTCCGGAATGAGCAGTTCTTC. Residues: CASSYSMVRNEQFF.

This clone has only a few counts. The chain has TRBV19 and TRBJ2-1, with 8 nucleotides matching TRBD2. CDR1 LNHDA and CDR2 SQIVND come from the germline V gene (reference sequence). Trimming at V came to 6 bases and at J to 9 bases, leaving 1 base not matched to a gene. The CDR3 extends over 11 amino acids. The CDR3 DNA follows: TGTGCCAGTAGGCTAGCGGGTGAGCAGTTCTTC. Protein: CASRLAGEQFF.

This clone showed up just a few times. The rearrangement links TRBV4-2 to TRBJ1-2, with 7 bases that match TRBD1. V was clipped by 1 base and J by 4 bases; unmatched bases: 3. The CDR3 extends over 14 amino acids. Looked up from germline, CDR1 is LGHNA and CDR2 is YNFKEQ. This CDR3 reads CASSQVRDSYGYTF. In DNA form, the CDR3 reads TGTGCCAGCAGCCAAGTTCGGGACAGCTATGGCTACACCTTC.

This clone has just a few counts. The chain links TRBV11-2 to TRBJ1-1; D possibly corresponds to TRBD1 (5 bases). The V and J ends lost 5 bases and 1 base respectively, with 14 bases between them. The CDR3 totals 15 residues. CDR1 is SGHAT, CDR2 FQNNGV, per germline. This chain's CDR3 is CASSPWTGPNTEAFF. The CDR3 coding sequence is TGTGCCAGCAGCCCCTGGACGGGACCGAACACTGAAGCTTTCTTT.

CDR3 loop: CASSLGLAAGELFF. The CDR3 bases are TGTGCCAGCAGCTTAGGGCTCGCGGCCGGGGAGCTGTTTTTT. The chain has TRBV7-2 and TRBJ2-2; the D is unclear. The CDR3 length is 14 residues. Deletions cut 1 base from V and 6 bases from J, with 9 bases between. The germline V gene has CDR1 SGHTA and CDR2 FQGNSA.

The genes are TRBV29-1 and TRBJ1-3; D unresolved. The germline V gene has CDR1 SQVTM and CDR2 ANQGSEA. V was shortened by 3 bases and J by 11 bases, with 11 bases between the two germline ends. This CDR3 has 11 residues. The CDR3 DNA follows: TGCAGCGTTGAGTGGAGGTACGCCATATATTTT. Encoded protein: CSVEWRYAIYF.

This clone was seen a handful of times. The J gene is TRBJ2-3, the V gene TRBV11-2; D might be TRBD2 (5 bases). Deletions cut 0 bases from V and 8 bases from J, with 12 bases between. The CDR3 has 14 amino acids. Germline CDR1 SGHAT, CDR2 FQNNGV. CDR3 in amino acids: CASSLERLGGTQYF. The CDR3 DNA reads TGTGCCAGCAGCTTAGAACGACTCGGAGGTACGCAGTATTTT.

The chain joins TRBV19 to TRBJ2-7; 11 bases agree with TRBD2. V lost 5 bases to trimming and J lost 1 base; unmatched junction nucleotides: 7. The CDR3 sequence is 16 residues long. The germline gives CDR1 LNHDA, CDR2 SQIVND (reference sequence). The CDR3 loop is CASSSLAGGGSYEQYF. The CDR3 coding sequence is TGTGCCAGTAGTTCCCTAGCGGGAGGAGGATCCTACGAGCAGTACTTC.

This clone was counted a few times. The rearrangement uses TRBV27 and TRBJ2-5; D may be TRBD2 (6 bases). V lost 5 bases, J lost 3 bases, and 16 bases lay in between. This CDR3 comprises 15 residues. CDR1 MNHEY and CDR2 SMNVEV come from the germline V gene (reference sequence). The chain's CDR3 is CASSLFGTGEETQYF. The CDR3 region has the DNA TGTGCCAGCAGTCTGTTTGGGACGGGGGAAGAGACCCAGTACTTC.

This clone came up a few times. The J gene is TRBJ1-5, the V gene TRBV29-1, with no clear D. The germline gives CDR1 SQVTM, CDR2 ANQGSEA. V lost 0 bases and J lost 3, with 6 bases in between. There are 13 residues in the CDR3. The CDR3 loop reads CSVEEQPNQPQHF. Here the CDR3 DNA reads TGCAGCGTTGAAGAACAGCCCAATCAGCCCCAGCATTTT.

This clone was picked up a small number of times. The J gene is TRBJ2-1, the V gene TRBV18, with TRBD2 matching 7 bases. After removal of 1 base from V and 1 base from J, the junction contained 7 bases not matched to a gene. The CDR3 runs 17 residues. Germline values: CDR1 KGHSH, CDR2 LQKENI. The CDR3: CASSPRDSGKSYNEQFF. The CDR3 DNA sequence: TGTGCCAGCTCACCACGAGACAGCGGGAAGTCCTACAATGAGCAGTTCTTC.

The rearrangement links TRBV4-2 to TRBJ1-2, with D unresolved. CDR1 is LGHNA, CDR2 YNFKEQ, per germline. The V gene lost 4 bases and the J gene lost 4 bases, with 7 bases spanning the gap. The CDR3 is 12 amino acids. In DNA form, the CDR3 reads TGTGCCAGCAGCCGCGGACCCTATGGCTACACCTTC. Protein sequence: CASSRGPYGYTF.

The J gene is TRBJ2-5, the V gene TRBV18, with 9 bases lining up with TRBD2. Per germline, CDR1 KGHSH and CDR2 LQKENI. CDR3 size: 15 residues. The trim removed 6 bases at V and 2 bases at J, leaving 7 bases unmatched. Written as DNA, the CDR3 is TGTGCCAGCTCCCGACTAGCGGAGAGGCAAGAGACCCAGTACTTC. This gives the protein CASSRLAERQETQYF.

V is TRBV11-3 and J is TRBJ2-3, with D tentatively TRBD1 (7 bases). Germline values: CDR1 SGHNT, CDR2 YENEEA. The germline V and J ends were trimmed by 1 base and 5 bases, with 13 bases remaining between them. The CDR3 length is 15 residues. The CDR3: CASSLGGTAIDTQYF. In DNA, the CDR3 is TGTGCCAGCAGCTTAGGCGGGACAGCTATAGATACGCAGTATTTT.

This clone showed up just a few times. This CDR3 reads CASTQRSIADPNEQYF. As DNA, the CDR3 is TGTGCCAGCACCCAACGGTCGATAGCTGACCCCAACGAGCAGTACTTC. This sequence joins TRBV9 and TRBJ2-7; D not resolved. V gave up 6 bases and J gave up 5 bases, with 24 bases separating them. CDR1 and CDR2 (germline): SGDLS, YYNGEE. The CDR3 covers 16 residues.

The sample holds a few counts of this clone. The chain employs TRBV7-6 and TRBJ2-3, with no clear D. Per the germline V gene, CDR1 is SGHVS and CDR2 is FNYEAQ. The ends were cut back, 5 bases at V and 0 bases at J, with 18 bases in the middle. This CDR3 has 17 amino acids. CDR3 residues: CASSMRTHAASTDTQYF. The CDR3 DNA sequence: TGTGCCAGCAGCATGCGAACACACGCCGCTAGCACAGATACGCAGTATTTT.

The genes are TRBV9 and TRBJ2-3; no definite D call. CDR1 is SGDLS and CDR2 is YYNGEE in the germline V gene. Trimming took off 4 bases at V and 3 bases at J, with 9 bases between the two ends. There are 13 residues in the CDR3. The CDR3 loop is CASSLDSTDTQYF. The CDR3 nucleotides read TGTGCCAGCAGCCTTGATTCTACAGATACGCAGTATTTT.

V usage is TRBV5-1 and J usage is TRBJ2-7; either TRBD1 or TRBD2 may fit D (6 bases each). Germline CDR1 and CDR2: SGHRS and YFSETQ. Trimming stripped 2 bases from V and 3 bases from J, with 27 bases between. CDR3 length: 19 amino acids. CDR3 residues: CASSFSRLPEQGGYYEQYF. In nucleotides, the CDR3 is TGCGCCAGCAGCTTTAGCCGATTACCTGAACAGGGAGGTTACTACGAGCAGTACTTC.

The chain has TRBV5-4 and TRBJ1-2; unclear D gene. Trimming left V 4 bases short and J 8 bases short, with 15 bases between. The CDR3 sequence is 13 residues long. CDR1 is SGHNT and CDR2 is YYREEE in the germline V gene (reference sequence). The CDR3 DNA is TGTGCCAGCAGCCCAGGCCCCGGAGGAGGCTACACCTTC. This encodes CASSPGPGGGYTF. Using reference TRBV5-4 and TRBJ1-2 for the parts outside the CDR3, the full variable domain is ETGVTQSPTHLIKTRGQQVTLRCSSQSGHNTVSWYQQALGQGPQFIFQYYREEENGRGNFPPRFSGLQFPNYSSELNVNALELDDSALYLCASSPGPGGGYTFGSGTRLTVV.

This clone showed up just a few times. A much larger clone lies one base from this, so it may be a read error. Distinct nucleotide sequences in the sample also encode this CDR3. The chain recombines TRBV13 with TRBJ2-3; D is ambiguous. Per the germline V gene, CDR1 is PRHDT and CDR2 is FYEKMQ (reference sequence). Trimming pared 2 bases from V and 5 bases from J, leaving 2 bases between. The CDR3 runs to 11 residues. The CDR3 DNA sequence: TGTGCCAGCAGCTTAAGAGATACGCAGTATTTT. It yields the protein CASSLRDTQYF.

This chain joins TRBV5-1 and TRBJ1-2; D call uncertain. Germline CDR1 and CDR2: SGHRS and YFSETQ. This CDR3 contains 15 residues. Trimming took off 7 bases at V and 5 bases at J, with 21 bases between the two ends. The CDR3 nucleotides read TGCGCCAGCGGCCCCGGCTCCATAGGATTATATGGCTACACCTTC. Amino acids: CASGPGSIGLYGYTF.